Following are 16 T cell receptor beta chains from one sample sequenced in a study of cytomegalovirus exposure and HLA in healthy donors. It was with 60 Vbeta and 13 Jbeta primers that the PCR ran. Profiling relied on immunoSEQ multiplex PCR, and the TCRdb table lists in-frame clones only, not all of them. The repertoire table contains 80,000 to 100,000 clones. The sequencing sample was made of PBMCs. All receptors derive from a man aged 45-60 years in good health and CMV-seropositive.

This chain joins TRBV7-8 and TRBJ2-1; D is unclear. The germline V and J ends were trimmed by 1 base and 10 bases, with 11 bases remaining between them. Germline CDR1 reads SGHVS; CDR2 reads FQNEAQ. The CDR3 totals 13 residues. DNA of the CDR3: TGTGCCAGCAGCTTAGTGAGGTCTGACGAGCAGTTCTTC. Translating gives CASSLVRSDEQFF.

The rearrangement uses TRBV19 and TRBJ2-6, with 10 bases matching TRBD2. The CDR3 extends over 18 amino acids. The V and J ends lost 8 bases and 0 bases, in that order; junction bases with no gene match: 10. Germline V gene data show CDR1 as LNHDA and CDR2 as SQIVND (reference sequence). The CDR3 loop is CASRRAGGGLSGANVLTF. The CDR3 nucleotides read TGTGCCAGTCGACGAGCGGGAGGGGGCCTCTCTGGGGCCAACGTCCTGACTTTC.

The chain combines TRBV29-1 with TRBJ1-5; D possibly corresponds to TRBD1 (5 bases). This CDR3 has 12 amino acids. Germline V gene lookup returns CDR1 SQVTM and CDR2 ANQGSEA. The V gene lost 4 bases and the J gene lost 2 bases, with 6 bases spanning the gap. CDR3 nucleotides: TGCAGCGTTGGACAGCGCAATCAGCCCCAGCATTTT. This gives the protein CSVGQRNQPQHF. The full variable domain, completed using reference TRBV29-1 and TRBJ1-5, is SAVISQKPSRDICQRGTSLTIQCQVDSQVTMMFWYRQQPGQSLTLIATANQGSEATYESGFVIDKFPISRPNLTFSTLTVSNMSPEDSSIYLCSVGQRNQPQHFGDGTRLSIL.

The chain combines TRBV5-1 with TRBJ1-4, with 8 bases aligning to TRBD1. Germline V gene lookup returns CDR1 SGHRS and CDR2 YFSETQ. CDR3 length: 14 residues. With V trimmed by 4 bases and J by 8 bases, 7 bases remained unmatched. This CDR3 reads CASSQGQGNEKLFF. In DNA form, the CDR3 reads TGCGCCAGCAGCCAAGGACAGGGCAACGAAAAACTGTTTTTT.

Details on this clone: Other DNA sequences of this sample code for an identical CDR3. The chain links TRBV18 to TRBJ2-7; 10 positions match TRBD1. CDR3 size: 14 residues. Trimming removed 6 bases from V and 7 bases from J; junction bases left unmatched: 9. The germline gives CDR1 KGHSH, CDR2 LQKENI. DNA for the CDR3: TGTGCCAGCTCTCCGGGACAGGGGTTGGGAGAGCAGTACTTC. This translates into CASSPGQGLGEQYF.

The chain couples TRBV11-2 to TRBJ1-3; D uncertain. V was cut by 5 bases and J by 2 bases, with 13 bases left in between. Germline V gives CDR1 SGHAT, CDR2 FQNNGV. The CDR3 has 15 residues. CDR3 residues: CASSQTGNAGNTIYF. In DNA form, the CDR3 reads TGTGCCAGCAGCCAGACGGGGAACGCTGGAAACACCATATATTTT.

The V gene is TRBV30, the J gene TRBJ2-1; possibly TRBD1 for D (5 bases). CDR3 length: 13 amino acids. Trimming removed 2 bases from V and 5 bases from J, with 10 bases in between. Germline V gene lookup returns CDR1 GTSNPN and CDR2 SVGIG (reference sequence). This chain's CDR3 is CAWSLEQDNEQFF. CDR3 coding DNA: TGTGCCTGGAGTTTGGAACAGGACAATGAGCAGTTCTTC.

The chain combines TRBV18 with TRBJ2-1, with D possibly being TRBD2 (5 bases). The CDR3 runs 15 residues. The ends were cut back, 3 bases at V and 7 bases at J, with 16 bases in the middle. Germline V gene lookup returns CDR1 KGHSH and CDR2 LQKENI. CDR3 in amino acids: CASSPDYSQRNEQFF. CDR3 bases: TGTGCCAGCTCACCCGACTATTCCCAGCGAAATGAGCAGTTCTTC.

The CDR3 nucleotides read TGCGCCAGCAGTGGGGTTCAGCGGAGCTACGAGCAGTACGTC. This sequence encodes CASSGVQRSYEQYV. V is TRBV10-2 and J is TRBJ2-7, with D possibly being TRBD2 (5 bases). CDR3 length: 14 residues. Trimming left V 4 bases short and J 3 bases short, with 13 bases between. Germline-derived CDR1 and CDR2 are WSHSY and SAAADI.

This CDR3 is CASTERNPLIGEAFF. CDR3 DNA: TGTGCCAGCACGGAGAGGAATCCACTTATCGGTGAAGCTTTCTTT. This sequence joins TRBV14 and TRBJ1-1; no reliable D call. This CDR3 contains 15 residues. Germline V gene sequence: CDR1 SGHDN, CDR2 FVKESK. V was shortened by 7 bases and J by 7 bases, with 22 bases between the two germline ends.

The chain couples TRBV11-3 to TRBJ1-1, with D possibly being TRBD1 (5 bases). Germline values: CDR1 SGHNT, CDR2 YENEEA. This CDR3 comprises 11 residues. V was trimmed by 10 bases and J by 5 bases, leaving 11 bases between them. The CDR3 loop reads CATRRGTEAFF. The CDR3 DNA is TGTGCCACCCGTCGGGGGACTGAAGCTTTCTTT.

The rearrangement uses TRBV5-1 and TRBJ2-2, with TRBD1 matching 8 bases. Trimming at V came to 8 bases and at J to 2 bases, leaving 11 bases not matched to a gene. The CDR3 totals 16 residues. Germline V lookup: CDR1 SGHRS, CDR2 YFSETQ. The CDR3 DNA is TGCGCCAGGGATACCGGACAGGGAAAAAACACCGGGGAGCTGTTTTTT. Amino acids: CARDTGQGKNTGELFF.

The V and J genes are TRBV7-2 and TRBJ1-1; 9 nucleotides match TRBD1. V shed 3 bases, J shed 10 bases, and the junction held 6 bases outside the gene matches. The V gene's germline CDR1 is SGHTA and CDR2 FQGNSA. This CDR3 contains 13 residues. The CDR3 DNA sequence: TGTGCCAGCAGCTTTGGACAGGGGACGGGAGCTTTCTTT. It codes for CASSFGQGTGAFF. Looking up the rest from reference TRBV7-2 and TRBJ1-1 gives the full variable domain: GAGVSQSPSNKVTEKGKDVELRCDPISGHTALYWYRQSLGQGLEFLIYFQGNSAPDKSGLPSDRFSAERTGGSVSTLTIQRTQQEDSAVYLCASSFGQGTGAFFGQGTRLTVV.

The V and J genes are TRBV11-3 and TRBJ1-2; a weak D match, TRBD1 (5 bases). V lost 0 bases, J lost 4 bases, and 15 bases lay in between. The CDR3 extends over 16 amino acids. Germline CDR1 is SGHNT and CDR2 is YENEEA. This chain's CDR3 is CASSLDRQLRSYGYTF. CDR3 nucleotides: TGTGCCAGCAGCTTAGATCGACAGCTAAGGAGCTATGGCTACACCTTC.

The rearrangement uses TRBV11-2 and TRBJ2-7; a possible D gene is TRBD2 (6 bases). This CDR3 comprises 14 residues. Trimming pared 3 bases from V and 4 bases from J, leaving 13 bases between. Germline V gene sequence: CDR1 SGHAT, CDR2 FQNNGV. The CDR3 DNA reads as TGTGCCAGCAGCTTTGGCGGGGCGAGATACGAGCAGTACTTC. Residues: CASSFGGARYEQYF.

The V gene is TRBV6-1, the J gene TRBJ2-2; no clear D gene. Trimming removed 6 bases at V and 3 bases at J, with 8 bases between. Germline lookup yields CDR1 MNHNS and CDR2 SASEGT. The CDR3 spans 13 residues. The CDR3 region is CASRIRDTGELFF. The CDR3 nucleotides are TGTGCCAGCAGAATCCGCGACACCGGGGAGCTGTTTTTT.